Below, 15 T cell receptor beta chains from the same sample are listed, as sequenced in a study of cytomegalovirus exposure and HLA in healthy donors. It was with 60 Vbeta and 13 Jbeta primers that the PCR ran. Here immunoSEQ multiplex PCR was the method, and the copy in TCRdb shows in-frame clones only, minus some. This table holds over 100,000 clones. The sample consisted of PBMCs. All receptors come from a man aged 40-55 years in good health and CMV-seropositive.

Of note for this clone: Other DNA sequences within the sample encode an identical CDR3. The chain combines TRBV7-2 with TRBJ2-4; D is unclear. This CDR3 is 17 amino acids long. Germline assignment: CDR1 SGHTA and CDR2 FQGNSA. Trimming shortened V by 5 bases and J by 0 bases, and 17 bases separated the two germline ends. The CDR3 DNA follows: TGTGCCAGCAGCCCCAACCCCTTCGTAGTAGCCAAAAACATTCAGTACTTC. Its protein product is CASSPNPFVVAKNIQYF.

A note on this clone: One junction end disagrees with the germline gene, perhaps due to a read error. The sample contains more than one DNA sequence encoding this CDR3. The chain is built from TRBV19 and TRBJ2-5; TRBD2 matches 7 bases. Germline CDR1 is LNHDA and CDR2 is SQIVND (reference sequence). This CDR3 has 14 amino acids. The CDR3 bases are TGTGCCAGTAAATTAACGGGAGGAGGAGAGACCCAATACTTC. Translated, it gives CASKLTGGGETQYF.

The chain recombines TRBV18 with TRBJ2-7; D possibly corresponds to TRBD2 (5 bases). Germline loops: CDR1 KGHSH, CDR2 LQKENI. The CDR3 runs to 14 residues. Trimming removed 4 bases at V and 2 bases at J, with 12 bases between. CDR3: CASSRSLDTYEQYF. The CDR3 DNA reads TGTGCCAGCTCACGCTCACTAGATACCTACGAGCAGTACTTC.

J is TRBJ1-2 and V is TRBV2, with D perhaps TRBD1 (6 bases). The length of the CDR3 is 16 residues. Trimming cost V 5 bases and J 7 bases, with 23 bases left between them. From germline, CDR1 is SNHLY and CDR2 FYNNEI. The CDR3 loop reads CASSSSRGMGGRGYTF. The CDR3 nucleotides are TGTGCCAGCAGTAGCAGCAGGGGAATGGGTGGGCGTGGCTACACCTTC.

The gene calls are TRBV2 and TRBJ2-7, with 13 bases lining up with TRBD2. The germline CDR1 and CDR2 sequences are SNHLY and FYNNEI. Trimming at V came to 7 bases and at J to 2 bases, leaving 5 bases not matched to a gene. The CDR3 contains 15 residues. The CDR3 region is CASKLAGGPTYEQYF. CDR3 DNA: TGTGCCAGCAAACTAGCGGGAGGGCCAACCTACGAGCAGTACTTC.

The chain recombines TRBV13 with TRBJ1-2, with TRBD1 matching 11 bases. The ends lost 8 bases at V and 8 bases at J; junction bases unmatched: 10. The germline CDR1 and CDR2 sequences are PRHDT and FYEKMQ (reference sequence). The CDR3 consists of 14 residues. The CDR3 spells CASGTGTGGFGYTF. In DNA, the CDR3 is TGTGCCAGCGGAACCGGGACAGGGGGATTCGGCTACACCTTC.

The V gene is TRBV27, the J gene TRBJ1-5, with D perhaps matching TRBD1 (6 bases). Germline V gene sequence: CDR1 MNHEY, CDR2 SMNVEV (reference sequence). V lost 3 bases, J lost 2 bases, and 11 bases lay in between. This CDR3 contains 15 residues. The CDR3 is CASSFSGVGNQPQHF. The CDR3 coding sequence is TGTGCCAGCAGTTTTTCAGGGGTTGGCAATCAGCCCCAGCATTTT.

The CDR3 region has the DNA TGCGCCAGCAGCCAAGATATGGGAGGGGTCGCGGTCACTGAAGCTTTCTTT. The encoded protein is CASSQDMGGVAVTEAFF. The chain couples TRBV4-1 to TRBJ1-1; tentative D call: TRBD1 (5 bases). CDR1 and CDR2 (germline): MGHRA, YSYEKL. Trimming took 0 bases from V and 4 from J, leaving 18 bases between them. The CDR3 is made up of 17 amino acids.

The chain combines TRBV19 with TRBJ2-1, with 8 positions matching TRBD1. Trimming took 9 bases from V and 5 from J; bases not matched to a gene: 9. The CDR3 totals 14 residues. Germline V gene lookup returns CDR1 LNHDA and CDR2 SQIVND (reference sequence). The DNA of the CDR3 is TGTGCCAGAGAGCCGGGACAGGTCAACAATGAGCAGTTCTTC. The encoded protein is CAREPGQVNNEQFF.

This chain uses TRBV7-2 with TRBJ2-3; 9 bases agree with TRBD1. The CDR3 runs to 16 residues. CDR1 and CDR2 (germline): SGHTA, FQGNSA. J was trimmed by 0 bases and V by 5 bases; bases with no gene match: 6. CDR3 amino acids: CASSPKGQGSTDTQYF. CDR3 DNA: TGTGCCAGCAGCCCCAAGGGACAGGGAAGCACAGATACGCAGTATTTT.

The rearrangement links TRBV9 to TRBJ1-5; D is undetermined. The CDR3 length is 14 residues. The germline V gene encodes CDR1 SGDLS and CDR2 YYNGEE. V was shortened by 3 bases and J by 0 bases, with 7 bases between the two germline ends. DNA of the CDR3: TGTGCCAGCAGCGCCGGTAATAGCAATCAGCCCCAGCATTTT. Translation gives CASSAGNSNQPQHF.

CDR3 coding DNA: TGTGCCAGCAGCTTTGGGACTAGCGGGATCCTCTCTGGGGCCAACGTCCTGACTTTC. Its translation: CASSFGTSGILSGANVLTF. The V gene is TRBV7-9, the J gene TRBJ2-6, with 13 bases that match TRBD2. The V gene's germline CDR1 is SEHNR and CDR2 FQNEAQ (reference sequence). This CDR3 is built from 19 residues. The V segment lost 3 bases and the J segment 0 bases; nucleotides outside the gene matches: 5.

The V and J genes are TRBV2 and TRBJ2-7; TRBD1 matches 8 bases. Per the germline V gene, CDR1 is SNHLY and CDR2 is FYNNEI. CDR3 length equals 14 residues. The trim removed 5 bases at V and 4 bases at J, leaving 7 bases unmatched. The CDR3 bases are TGTGCCAGCAGTTCCTCAGGGGGCGCGTACGAGCAGTACTTC. It encodes CASSSSGGAYEQYF.

The chain uses TRBV27 and TRBJ2-5; tentatively, D is TRBD2 (5 bases). Germline V gene lookup returns CDR1 MNHEY and CDR2 SMNVEV (reference sequence). The CDR3 covers 15 residues. V was pared by 4 bases and J by 3 bases, with 15 bases between. This CDR3 is CASSSEIGSEETQYF. CDR3 in DNA: TGTGCCAGCAGTTCAGAGATAGGGAGTGAAGAGACCCAGTACTTC.

The J gene is TRBJ2-7, the V gene TRBV9; D is uncertain. The CDR3 runs to 14 residues. Trimming pared 0 bases from V and 5 bases from J, leaving 12 bases between. Germline CDR1 and CDR2: SGDLS and YYNGEE. The CDR3 sequence: CASSVGLTGNEQYF. CDR3 DNA: TGTGCCAGCAGCGTAGGCCTCACTGGTAACGAGCAGTACTTC. Based on the CDR3 plus reference TRBV9 and TRBJ2-7, the full variable domain is DSGVTQTPKHLITATGQRVTLRCSPRSGDLSVYWYQQSLDQGLQFLIQYYNGEERAKGNILERFSAQQFPDLHSELNLSSLELGDSALYFCASSVGLTGNEQYFGPGTRLTVT.